One sample yielded the 15 T cell receptor beta chains listed below, sequenced in a study of T cell responses to AZD1222 COVID-19 vaccine. Generated by immunoSEQ multiplex PCR, the TCRdb table keeps only in-frame clones and is missing some. Of around 120,000 clones listed, approximately 88% are singletons. The sequencing used peripheral blood, collected on day 0 of AZD1222 vaccination. All receptors come from an adult in good health.

The rearrangement uses TRBV12-3 or TRBV12-4 and TRBJ2-3, with D hard to call. The CDR3 runs 12 residues. The V and J ends lost 1 base and 4 bases respectively, with 3 bases between them. CDR3 residues: CASSLGADTQYF. The CDR3 coding sequence is TGTGCCAGCAGTTTAGGGGCAGATACGCAGTATTTT.

This clone was observed a few times. The chain is built from TRBV7-2 and TRBJ1-1; D call uncertain. The ends were cut back, 5 bases at V and 6 bases at J, with 7 bases in the middle. Per the germline V gene, CDR1 is SGHTA and CDR2 is FQGNSA. The CDR3 has 11 amino acids. CDR3 region: CASSRTAEAFF. The CDR3 DNA sequence: TGTGCCAGCAGCCGAACAGCTGAAGCTTTCTTT.

In its sample, this clone was seen once. The chain links TRBV27 to TRBJ1-1; D perhaps matches TRBD1 (5 bases). CDR3 length equals 14 residues. Per the germline V gene, CDR1 is MNHEY and CDR2 is SMNVEV (reference sequence). V was trimmed by 8 bases and J by 2 bases, leaving 15 bases between them. CDR3: CASSLGAANTEAFF. CDR3 nucleotides: TGTGCCAGCTCCCTCGGGGCGGCTAACACTGAAGCTTTCTTT.

V and J are TRBV5-1 and TRBJ1-4; D possibly corresponds to TRBD1 (5 bases). The V end was cut by 0 bases, the J end by 0 bases, with 6 bases between. CDR3 length equals 15 residues. Per the germline V gene, CDR1 is SGHRS and CDR2 is YFSETQ. In nucleotides, the CDR3 is TGCGCCAGCAGCTTGGGGGGGTCAACTAATGAAAAACTGTTTTTT. This sequence encodes CASSLGGSTNEKLFF. Full variable domain (outside the CDR3, taken from reference TRBV5-1 and TRBJ1-4): KAGVTQTPRYLIKTRGQQVTLSCSPISGHRSVSWYQQTPGQGLQFLFEYFSETQRNKGNFPGRFSGRQFSNSRSEMNVSTLELGDSALYLCASSLGGSTNEKLFFGSGTQLSVL.

This chain uses TRBV9 with TRBJ1-1; D gene ambiguous. The ends were cut back, 4 bases at V and 0 bases at J, with 7 bases in the middle. Looked up from germline, CDR1 is SGDLS and CDR2 is YYNGEE. There are 13 residues in the CDR3. The CDR3 sequence is CASSTQMNTEAFF. In DNA form, the CDR3 reads TGTGCCAGCAGCACCCAGATGAACACTGAAGCTTTCTTT.

The chain couples TRBV9 to TRBJ2-6, with 7 bases that match TRBD1. Losses at the gene ends were 3 bases for V and 3 bases for J; bases not matched to a gene: 12. Germline loops: CDR1 SGDLS, CDR2 YYNGEE. The CDR3 spans 18 residues. The chain's CDR3 is CASSAKPLTGIGANVLTF. DNA of the CDR3: TGTGCCAGCAGCGCAAAGCCCTTGACAGGGATTGGGGCCAACGTCCTGACTTTC.

The genes are TRBV11-2 and TRBJ1-4; maybe TRBD1 (5 bases). Germline V gives CDR1 SGHAT, CDR2 FQNNGV. This CDR3 is 14 amino acids long. The V gene lost 1 base and the J gene lost 8 bases, with 11 bases spanning the gap. Here the CDR3 reads CASSLGQNEEKLFF. As DNA, the CDR3 is TGTGCCAGCAGCTTAGGACAGAATGAAGAAAAACTGTTTTTT.

V is TRBV29-1 and J is TRBJ1-5; the match to TRBD1 covers 7 bases. The junction had 4 bases not matched to a gene; V was cut back by 4 bases and J by 7 bases. Germline lookup yields CDR1 SQVTM and CDR2 ANQGSEA. The CDR3 runs to 12 residues. CDR3 DNA: TGCAGCGTTGGTGGACAGGAACAGCCCCAGCATTTT. This sequence encodes CSVGGQEQPQHF.

The chain recombines TRBV7-9 with TRBJ1-1, with D unresolved. Germline V gene sequence: CDR1 SEHNR, CDR2 FQNEAQ (reference sequence). There are 12 residues in the CDR3. The germline V and J ends were trimmed by 0 bases and 10 bases, with 9 bases remaining between them. CDR3 nucleotides: TGTGCCAGCAGCTTAGCGGGGAAAGGAGCTTTCTTT. It specifies CASSLAGKGAFF.

The CDR3 loop reads CASRETGGRETQYF. In DNA, the CDR3 is TGTGCCAGTAGGGAGACAGGGGGACGAGAGACCCAGTACTTC. J is TRBJ2-5 and V is TRBV19; 9 nucleotides agree with TRBD1. The germline V gene encodes CDR1 LNHDA and CDR2 SQIVND (reference sequence). The CDR3 runs 14 residues. The V segment lost 6 bases and the J segment 4 bases; nucleotides outside the gene matches: 6.

The chain carries TRBV4-1 and TRBJ2-5, with 9 nucleotides matching TRBD1. The V gene end was trimmed by 2 bases and the J gene end by 3 bases; junction bases not matched to a gene: 13. Germline assignment: CDR1 MGHRA and CDR2 YSYEKL. The length of the CDR3 is 18 residues. The CDR3 DNA is TGCGCCAGCAGCCAATCTCCGGGACAGGGTTCAGGGAAAGAGACCCAGTACTTC. It encodes CASSQSPGQGSGKETQYF.

The rearrangement links TRBV2 to TRBJ1-2; D not certain. Germline CDR1 is SNHLY and CDR2 is FYNNEI. CDR3 length: 14 residues. With 3 bases removed from V and 4 bases from J, the gap between germline ends came to 12 bases. This CDR3 reads CASSERQGSYGYTF. CDR3 DNA: TGTGCCAGCAGTGAGCGGCAAGGCAGCTATGGCTACACCTTC. Supplemented by reference TRBV2 and TRBJ1-2, the full variable domain reads EPEVTQTPSHQVTQMGQEVILRCVPISNHLYFYWYRQILGQKVEFLVSFYNNEISEKSEIFDDQFSVERPDGSNFTLKIRSTKLEDSAMYFCASSERQGSYGYTFGSGTRLTVV.

The chain couples TRBV9 to TRBJ1-2; no firm D call. There are 12 residues in the CDR3. Per the germline V gene, CDR1 is SGDLS and CDR2 is YYNGEE. The V and J ends lost 0 bases and 6 bases respectively, with 6 bases between them. The CDR3 loop reads CASSVVQHGYTF. The CDR3 nucleotides are TGTGCCAGCAGCGTAGTCCAGCATGGCTACACCTTC.

Here the CDR3 DNA reads TGTGCCAGCAGCTTAGGACAGGGTGTCGAACTGTTTTTT. As protein: CASSLGQGVELFF. The chain couples TRBV7-9 to TRBJ1-4; 7 bases map to TRBD1. Looked up from germline, CDR1 is SEHNR and CDR2 is FQNEAQ (reference sequence). The ends lost 1 base at V and 12 bases at J; junction bases unmatched: 5. The CDR3 is 13 residues long.

V usage is TRBV7-8 and J usage is TRBJ2-5; the match to TRBD2 covers 16 bases. Germline CDR1 SGHVS, CDR2 FQNEAQ. V lost 4 bases to trimming and J lost 5 bases; unmatched junction nucleotides: 19. There are 21 residues in the CDR3. Here the CDR3 DNA reads TGTGCCAGCAGCTCAATAACCTATGGGACTAGCGGGGGGGTTCGTAAGGAGACCCAGTACTTC. As protein: CASSSITYGTSGGVRKETQYF. Combining the CDR3 with reference TRBV7-8 and TRBJ2-5 gives the whole variable domain GAGVSQSPRYKVAKRGQDVALRCDPISGHVSLFWYQQALGQGPEFLTYFQNEAQLDKSGLPSDRFFAERPEGSVSTLKIQRTQQEDSAVYLCASSSITYGTSGGVRKETQYFGPGTRLLVL.